This TCR beta chain was captured in a study of T cells in women clearing cervical HPV infection. Study context: No precancer developed; the control's incident HPV16 infection cleared within 12 months. Case blood was drawn when the lesion was first found; control blood after infection became undetectable.

The table came from immunoSEQ multiplex PCR; TCRdb's copy has only in-frame clones and leaves some out. Here the sample table reports tens of thousands of clones. This CDR3 has 17 amino acids. CDR1 is DFQATT and CDR2 is SNEGSKA in the germline V gene (reference sequence). J was trimmed by 1 base and V by 3 bases; bases with no gene match: 14. Study results and caveats: Each sample's T-cell count was unknown, possibly confounding richness.

With regard to this clone: What it recognizes is unknown. The read ends 3 residues shy of where the CDR3 ends; the end is completed using the germline J gene.

The clonotype comes from a woman between 18 and 70 years old with a cervical HPV16 infection that either progressed to CIN3+ or cleared (not recorded which). Sequenced material: blood buffy coat. This sequence joins TRBV20-1 and TRBJ2-7; TRBD2 matches at 8 bases. The CDR3: CSASLVRLAGFSYEQYF. The CDR3 bases that were read are TGCAGTGCTAGCTTGGTTCGTCTAGCGGGTTTTTCCTACGAG.